This T cell receptor beta chain was sequenced during a study of T-cell reconstitution after alpha-beta-depleted transplantation in children. Findings of the study overall: Fresh T-cell production supplied most of the T-cell counts and diversity seen one year after transplant. After transplant, high TCRbeta diversity at day 60 in some patients arose from surviving recipient T cells and thymic progenitors. Reportedly, only several hundred clones from non-depleted graft cells drove alpha-beta T-cell counts at about two months.

CDR1 and CDR2 (germline): SGDLS, YYNGEE. V gave up 8 bases and J gave up 0 bases; unmatched junction bases: 6. The CDR3 loop spans 14 amino acids. This sample's TCRbeta library carried unique molecular identifier barcodes. TCRdb itself ran the PCR reads through MiXCR, one entry per CDR3 protein. Of approximately 500,000 distinct CDR3 sequences listed, about 10% are singletons. Many counts were recorded for this clonotype. Its antigen is currently unknown. The source of this sequence is a child between 2 and 9 years old with inherited bone marrow failure, due to receive a stem cell transplant. The V call is TRBV9, the J call TRBJ2-5; TRBD2 aligns across 8 bases. Sequencing used PBMCs, obtained before TCRalphabeta/CD19-depleted stem cell transplant. CDR3 amino acids: CARYSGNDQETQYF. The CDR3, as DNA: TGTGCCAGGTATAGCGGGAATGACCAAGAGACCCAGTACTTC.